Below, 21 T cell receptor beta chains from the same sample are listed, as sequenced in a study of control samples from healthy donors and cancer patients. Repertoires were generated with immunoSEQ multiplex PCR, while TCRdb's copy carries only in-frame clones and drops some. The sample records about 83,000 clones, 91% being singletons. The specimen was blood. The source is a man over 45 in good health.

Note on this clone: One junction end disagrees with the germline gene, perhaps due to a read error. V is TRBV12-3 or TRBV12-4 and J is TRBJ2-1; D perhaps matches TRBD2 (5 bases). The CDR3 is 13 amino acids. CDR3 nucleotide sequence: TGTGCCAGCAGTCCAGAGACAATGATCGGGGAGCTCTTC. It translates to CASSPETMIGELF.

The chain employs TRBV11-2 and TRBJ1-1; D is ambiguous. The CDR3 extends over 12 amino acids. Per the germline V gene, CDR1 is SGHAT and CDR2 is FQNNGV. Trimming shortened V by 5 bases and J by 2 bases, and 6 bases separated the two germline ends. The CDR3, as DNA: TGTGCCAGCAGCGAAGTAAACACTGAAGCTTTCTTT. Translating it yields CASSEVNTEAFF.

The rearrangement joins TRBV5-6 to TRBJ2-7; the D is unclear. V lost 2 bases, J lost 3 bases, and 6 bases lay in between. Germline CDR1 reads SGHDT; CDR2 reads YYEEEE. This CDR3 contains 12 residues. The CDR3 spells CASSFGGYEQYF. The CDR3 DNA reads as TGTGCCAGCAGCTTCGGCGGCTACGAGCAGTACTTC.

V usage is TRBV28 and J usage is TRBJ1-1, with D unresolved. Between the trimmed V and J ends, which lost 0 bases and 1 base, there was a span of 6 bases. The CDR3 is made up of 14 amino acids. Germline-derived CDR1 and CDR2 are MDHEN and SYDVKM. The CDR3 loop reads CASSLWAQNTEAFF. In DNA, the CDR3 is TGTGCCAGCAGTTTATGGGCCCAGAACACTGAAGCTTTCTTT.

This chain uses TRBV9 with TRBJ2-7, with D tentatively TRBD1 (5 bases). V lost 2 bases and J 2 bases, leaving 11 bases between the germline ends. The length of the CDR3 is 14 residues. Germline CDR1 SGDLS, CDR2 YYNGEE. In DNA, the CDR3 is TGTGCCAGCAGCGTTACGGCGACAGCCTACGAGCAGTACTTC. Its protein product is CASSVTATAYEQYF.

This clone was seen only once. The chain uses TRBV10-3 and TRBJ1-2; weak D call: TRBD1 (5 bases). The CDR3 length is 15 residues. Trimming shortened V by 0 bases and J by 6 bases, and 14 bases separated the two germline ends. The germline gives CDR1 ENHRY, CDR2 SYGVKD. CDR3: CAISESKESGDGYTF. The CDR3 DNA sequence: TGTGCCATCAGTGAGTCGAAGGAGTCGGGGGATGGCTACACCTTC.

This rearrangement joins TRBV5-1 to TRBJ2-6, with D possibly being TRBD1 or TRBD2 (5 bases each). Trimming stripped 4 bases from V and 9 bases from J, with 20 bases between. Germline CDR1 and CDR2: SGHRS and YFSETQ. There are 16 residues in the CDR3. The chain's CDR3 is CASSPGRLGPNNVLTF. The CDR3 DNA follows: TGCGCCAGCAGCCCCGGAAGATTGGGACCCAACAACGTCCTGACTTTC. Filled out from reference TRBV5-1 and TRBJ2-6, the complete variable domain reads KAGVTQTPRYLIKTRGQQVTLSCSPISGHRSVSWYQQTPGQGLQFLFEYFSETQRNKGNFPGRFSGRQFSNSRSEMNVSTLELGDSALYLCASSPGRLGPNNVLTFGAGSRLTVL.

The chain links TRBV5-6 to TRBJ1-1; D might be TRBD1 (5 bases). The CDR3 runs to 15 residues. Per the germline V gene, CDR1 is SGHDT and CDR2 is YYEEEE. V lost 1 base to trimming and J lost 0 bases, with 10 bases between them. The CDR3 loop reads CASSLTGLMNTEAFF. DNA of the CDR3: TGTGCCAGCAGCTTGACAGGATTAATGAACACTGAAGCTTTCTTT.

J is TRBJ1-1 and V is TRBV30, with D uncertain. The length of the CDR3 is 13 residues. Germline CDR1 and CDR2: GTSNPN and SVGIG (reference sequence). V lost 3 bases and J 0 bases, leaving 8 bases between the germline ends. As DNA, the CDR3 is TGTGCCTGGAGCAAAATGATGAACACTGAAGCTTTCTTT. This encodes CAWSKMMNTEAFF. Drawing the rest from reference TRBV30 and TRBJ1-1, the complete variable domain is SQTIHQWPATLVQPVGSPLSLECTVEGTSNPNLYWYRQAAGRGLQLLFYSVGIGQISSEVPQNLSASRPQDRQFILSSKKLLLSDSGFYLCAWSKMMNTEAFFGQGTRLTVV.

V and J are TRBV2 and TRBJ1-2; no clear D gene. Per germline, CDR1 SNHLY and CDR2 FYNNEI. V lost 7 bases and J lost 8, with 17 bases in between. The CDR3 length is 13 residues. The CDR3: CASTLRRADGYTF. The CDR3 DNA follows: TGTGCCAGCACCCTACGTCGGGCAGACGGCTACACCTTC.

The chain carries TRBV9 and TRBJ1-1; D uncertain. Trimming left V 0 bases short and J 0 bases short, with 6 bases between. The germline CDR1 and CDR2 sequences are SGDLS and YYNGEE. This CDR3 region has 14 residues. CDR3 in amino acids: CASSVAQMNTEAFF. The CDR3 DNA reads TGTGCCAGCAGCGTAGCACAGATGAACACTGAAGCTTTCTTT.

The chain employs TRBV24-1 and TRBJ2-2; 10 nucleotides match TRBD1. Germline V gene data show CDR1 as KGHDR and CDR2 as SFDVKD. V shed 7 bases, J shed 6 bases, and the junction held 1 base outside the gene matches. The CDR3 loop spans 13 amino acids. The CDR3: CATRTGGSGELFF. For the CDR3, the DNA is TGTGCCACCAGGACAGGGGGCTCCGGGGAGCTGTTTTTT.

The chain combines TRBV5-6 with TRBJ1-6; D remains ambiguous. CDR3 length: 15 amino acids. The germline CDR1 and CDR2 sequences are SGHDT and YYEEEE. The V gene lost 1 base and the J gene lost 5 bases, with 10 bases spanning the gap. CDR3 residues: CASSLQGPNNSPLHF. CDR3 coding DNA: TGTGCCAGCAGCTTGCAAGGGCCTAATAATTCACCCCTCCACTTT.

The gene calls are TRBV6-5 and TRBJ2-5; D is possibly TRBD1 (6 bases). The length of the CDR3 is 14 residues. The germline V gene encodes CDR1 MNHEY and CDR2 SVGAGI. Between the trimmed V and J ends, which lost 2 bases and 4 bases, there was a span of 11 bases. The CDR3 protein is CASSYAGVGETQYF. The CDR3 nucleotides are TGTGCCAGCAGTTACGCAGGGGTAGGAGAGACCCAGTACTTC.

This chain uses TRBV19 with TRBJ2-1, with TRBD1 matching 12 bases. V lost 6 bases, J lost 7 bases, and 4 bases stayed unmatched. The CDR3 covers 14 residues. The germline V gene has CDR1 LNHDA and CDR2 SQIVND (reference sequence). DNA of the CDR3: TGTGCCAGTAGGCGGGACAGGGGGCAAAATGAGCAGTTCTTC. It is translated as CASRRDRGQNEQFF.

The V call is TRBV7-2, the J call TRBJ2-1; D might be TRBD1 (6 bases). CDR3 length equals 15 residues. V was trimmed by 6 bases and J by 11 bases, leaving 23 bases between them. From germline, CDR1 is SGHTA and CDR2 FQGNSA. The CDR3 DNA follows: TGTGCCAGCAGTACTCAGATGGCAAGGGGGAGTAAGCAGTTCTTC. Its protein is CASSTQMARGSKQFF. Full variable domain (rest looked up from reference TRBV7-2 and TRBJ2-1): GAGVSQSPSNKVTEKGKDVELRCDPISGHTALYWYRQSLGQGLEFLIYFQGNSAPDKSGLPSDRFSAERTGGSVSTLTIQRTQQEDSAVYLCASSTQMARGSKQFFGPGTRLTVL.

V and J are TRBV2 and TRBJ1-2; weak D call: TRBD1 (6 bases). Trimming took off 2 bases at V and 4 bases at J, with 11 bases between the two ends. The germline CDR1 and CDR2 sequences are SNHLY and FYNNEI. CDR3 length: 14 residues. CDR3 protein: CASSERGGTYGYTF. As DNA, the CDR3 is TGTGCCAGCAGTGAAAGGGGGGGCACCTATGGCTACACCTTC.

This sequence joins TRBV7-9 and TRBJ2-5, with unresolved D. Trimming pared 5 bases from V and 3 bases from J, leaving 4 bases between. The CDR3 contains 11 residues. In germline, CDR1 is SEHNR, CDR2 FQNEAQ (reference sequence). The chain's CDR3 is CASSLKETQYF. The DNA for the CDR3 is TGTGCCAGCAGCCTCAAAGAGACCCAGTACTTC. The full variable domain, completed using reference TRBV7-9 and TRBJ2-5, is DTGVSQNPRHKITKRGQNVTFRCDPISEHNRLYWYRQTLGQGPEFLTYFQNEAQLEKSRLLSDRFSAERPKGSFSTLEIQRTEQGDSAMYLCASSLKETQYFGPGTRLLVL.

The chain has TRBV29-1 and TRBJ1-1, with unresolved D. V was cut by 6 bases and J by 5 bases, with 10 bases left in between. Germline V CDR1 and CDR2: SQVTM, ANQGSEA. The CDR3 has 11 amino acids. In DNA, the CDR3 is TGCAGCGTCGCCTTACAGACTGAAGCTTTCTTT. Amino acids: CSVALQTEAFF.

The chain's CDR3 is CASSQVLGQGFYTF. Written as DNA, the CDR3 is TGTGCCAGCAGCCAAGTTTTGGGACAGGGGTTTTACACCTTC. The V and J genes are TRBV4-2 and TRBJ1-2; TRBD1 aligns across 10 bases. The trim removed 1 base at V and 11 bases at J, leaving 7 bases unmatched. The CDR3 length is 14 residues. The germline V gene has CDR1 LGHNA and CDR2 YNFKEQ.

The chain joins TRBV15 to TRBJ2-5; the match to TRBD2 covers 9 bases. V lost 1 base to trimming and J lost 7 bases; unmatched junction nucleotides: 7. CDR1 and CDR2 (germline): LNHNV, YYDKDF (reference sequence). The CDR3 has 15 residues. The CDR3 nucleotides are TGTGCCACCAGCAGAGTCCAGCGGGGGGATGCGACCCAGTACTTC. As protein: CATSRVQRGDATQYF.